The 30 T cell receptor beta chains in this list originate from one sample, sequenced in a study of cytomegalovirus exposure and HLA in healthy donors. Sequencing used immunoSEQ multiplex PCR; TCRdb keeps in-frame clones, though not all of them. The sample includes approximately 120,000 clones, roughly 93% of them seen just once. Sequencing used PBMCs. Receptors were obtained from a woman younger than 30 in good health and CMV-seronegative.

The J gene is TRBJ2-7, the V gene TRBV7-9; D gene unclear. CDR1 and CDR2 (germline): SEHNR, FQNEAQ (reference sequence). The CDR3 is made up of 12 amino acids. Trimming shortened V by 5 bases and J by 4 bases, and 9 bases separated the two germline ends. The CDR3 protein is CASSILGYEQYF. For the CDR3, the DNA is TGTGCCAGCAGCATTCTAGGATACGAGCAGTACTTC.

The chain has TRBV27 and TRBJ2-7; D ambiguous. V was shortened by 3 bases and J by 2 bases, with 14 bases between the two germline ends. CDR1 and CDR2 (germline): MNHEY, SMNVEV (reference sequence). This CDR3 contains 15 residues. This chain's CDR3 is CASSLVSPNTYEQYF. The CDR3 DNA reads as TGTGCCAGCAGTTTGGTGTCCCCAAACACCTACGAGCAGTACTTC.

This sequence joins TRBV6-6 and TRBJ2-2; 7 nucleotides agree with TRBD1. The CDR3 is made up of 14 amino acids. The V and J ends lost 7 bases and 0 bases, in that order; junction bases with no gene match: 2. Per the germline V gene, CDR1 is MNHNY and CDR2 is SVGAGI (reference sequence). This chain's CDR3 is CASTDRSNTGELFF. The CDR3 bases are TGTGCCAGCACGGACAGGTCGAACACCGGGGAGCTGTTTTTT.

The chain employs TRBV28 and TRBJ1-2; TRBD1 agrees at 7 bases. The germline CDR1 and CDR2 sequences are MDHEN and SYDVKM. Trimming cost V 2 bases and J 5 bases; bases outside gene matches: 14. The CDR3 contains 17 residues. Written as DNA, the CDR3 is TGTGCCAGCAGTTTAGGCGTGGTACGAACAGGGGAATATGGCTACACCTTC. As protein: CASSLGVVRTGEYGYTF.

This clone was observed once. The chain combines TRBV4-1 with TRBJ2-2; tentative D call: TRBD2 (6 bases). V was clipped by 1 base and J by 1 base, with 13 bases between them. There are 17 residues in the CDR3. CDR1 MGHRA and CDR2 YSYEKL come from the germline V gene. The CDR3 coding sequence is TGCGCCAGCAGCCAAGGGGACTTCCTAAGGAACACCGGGGAGCTGTTTTTT. It translates to CASSQGDFLRNTGELFF.

This clone was observed once. The rearrangement links TRBV6-4 to TRBJ2-3; 11 bases map to TRBD2. There are 16 residues in the CDR3. Trimming removed 0 bases from V and 2 bases from J; junction bases left unmatched: 1. Germline V lookup: CDR1 MRHNA, CDR2 SNTAGT. The CDR3 is CASSDSSGGATDTQYF. The CDR3 DNA sequence: TGTGCCAGCAGTGACTCTAGCGGGGGGGCCACAGATACGCAGTATTTT.

J is TRBJ1-1 and V is TRBV11-2, with a possible D match to TRBD1 (6 bases). V was trimmed by 4 bases and J by 2 bases, leaving 11 bases between them. CDR1 is SGHAT and CDR2 is FQNNGV in the germline V gene. The CDR3 runs to 14 residues. The CDR3: CASSSLRGNTEAFF. CDR3 sequence (DNA): TGTGCCAGCAGCTCCCTCAGGGGAAACACTGAAGCTTTCTTT.

The chain recombines TRBV2 with TRBJ1-6; no clear D. The V end was cut by 1 base, the J end by 6 bases, with 4 bases between. The CDR3 length is 13 residues. Per the germline V gene, CDR1 is SNHLY and CDR2 is FYNNEI. The CDR3 nucleotides read TGTGCCAGCAGTGAAGTCAGTAATTCACCCCTCCACTTT. Encoded protein: CASSEVSNSPLHF.

A single count supports this clone. J is TRBJ1-2 and V is TRBV21-1; the table's D call TRBD1 went unverified against the DNA. TRBV21-1 is assigned pseudogene status. This CDR3 spans 14 amino acids. This CDR3 is CASSKVGQGYGYTF. For the CDR3, the DNA is TGTGCCAGCAGCAAAGTCGGGCAGGGGTATGGCTACACCTTC.

The CDR3 bases are TGTGCCTGTGACAGGCTGAACACTGAAGCTTTCTTT. Translating it yields CACDRLNTEAFF. The V gene is TRBV30, the J gene TRBJ1-1, with D perhaps matching TRBD1 (6 bases). Trimming cost V 6 bases and J 0 bases, with 8 bases left between them. This CDR3 is built from 12 residues. Germline CDR1 GTSNPN, CDR2 SVGIG (reference sequence).

The chain carries TRBV2 and TRBJ2-5; 12 positions match TRBD2. Germline V gives CDR1 SNHLY, CDR2 FYNNEI. The CDR3 runs 17 residues. Unmatched junction bases numbered 7, after V lost 4 bases and J lost 1 base. The CDR3 reads CASSVDWTSGIQETQYF. In nucleotides, the CDR3 is TGTGCCAGCAGTGTAGACTGGACTAGCGGGATCCAAGAGACCCAGTACTTC.

V is TRBV2 and J is TRBJ2-7; 9 bases line up with TRBD2. Germline lookup yields CDR1 SNHLY and CDR2 FYNNEI. J gave up 5 bases and V 3 bases, and 5 bases lay outside the gene matches. The CDR3 has 14 amino acids. In nucleotides, the CDR3 is TGTGCCAGCAGTGATGCGGGAGGGCCCAACGAGCAGTACTTC. Protein sequence: CASSDAGGPNEQYF.

The rearrangement uses TRBV10-2 and TRBJ1-1; perhaps TRBD1 as D (6 bases). Trimming removed 6 bases at V and 1 base at J, with 9 bases between. This CDR3 is 13 amino acids long. Germline CDR1 is WSHSY and CDR2 is SAAADI. CDR3: CASRDSQNTEAFF. The CDR3 bases are TGCGCCAGCAGGGACAGCCAGAACACTGAAGCTTTCTTT.

The chain carries TRBV7-2 and TRBJ2-1, with D maybe TRBD1 (7 bases). Germline CDR1 and CDR2: SGHTA and FQGNSA. The CDR3 is 16 amino acids. V lost 5 bases and J lost 9, with 23 bases in between. The CDR3 here is CASSGRGPRGAGEQFF. CDR3 nucleotides: TGTGCCAGCAGCGGTCGCGGCCCCAGGGGGGCGGGTGAGCAGTTCTTC.

Worth noting for this clone: One junction end disagrees with the germline gene, perhaps due to a read error. This chain joins TRBV28 and TRBJ1-1, with 7 bases that match TRBD1. This CDR3 is 15 amino acids long. Germline values: CDR1 MDHEN, CDR2 SYDVKM. The CDR3 protein is CASTRGDSSNSEAFF. The CDR3 coding sequence is TGTGCCAGCACACGAGGGGACAGCAGCAACAGTGAAGCTTTCTTT.

J is TRBJ2-3 and V is TRBV27, with 12 bases lining up with TRBD2. Germline-derived CDR1 and CDR2 are MNHEY and SMNVEV (reference sequence). The CDR3 has 16 residues. The trim removed 4 bases at V and 3 bases at J, leaving 5 bases unmatched. CDR3 in amino acids: CASSSTTSGRTDTQYF. The CDR3 region has the DNA TGTGCCAGCAGTTCCACGACTAGCGGGAGAACAGATACGCAGTATTTT.

The rearrangement uses TRBV29-1 and TRBJ2-1; tentative D call: TRBD1 (6 bases). V lost 4 bases and J 7 bases, leaving 11 bases between the germline ends. The length of the CDR3 is 12 residues. Germline lookup yields CDR1 SQVTM and CDR2 ANQGSEA. CDR3: CSVGEQGNEQFF. DNA for the CDR3: TGCAGCGTTGGAGAACAGGGAAATGAGCAGTTCTTC.

V is TRBV5-1 and J is TRBJ2-7, with 7 bases aligning to TRBD2. The CDR3 extends over 16 amino acids. With 1 base clipped from V and 4 bases from J, the junction kept 11 bases outside the gene matches. The germline CDR1 and CDR2 sequences are SGHRS and YFSETQ. The CDR3 nucleotides read TGCGCCAGCAGCTTGTATTGGGGGGGGACCAGATACGAGCAGTACTTC. Encoded protein: CASSLYWGGTRYEQYF.

The chain couples TRBV7-2 to TRBJ2-2, with D possibly being TRBD2 (6 bases). Trimming left V 3 bases short and J 4 bases short, with 15 bases between. This CDR3 contains 16 residues. Germline loops: CDR1 SGHTA, CDR2 FQGNSA. The CDR3 loop is CASSFSSGGATGELFF. DNA of the CDR3: TGTGCCAGCAGCTTTTCAAGCGGAGGGGCCACCGGGGAGCTGTTTTTT.

CDR3 coding DNA: TGTGCCAGCAGCCGGGGACAGGGGGCTCGCGCCCCTTACAATGAGCAGTTCTTC. The encoded protein is CASSRGQGARAPYNEQFF. The chain has TRBV11-3 and TRBJ2-1; 12 positions match TRBD1. V lost 5 bases, J lost 4 bases, and 12 bases stayed unmatched. Per the germline V gene, CDR1 is SGHNT and CDR2 is YENEEA. This CDR3 is 18 amino acids long.

The CDR3 bases are TGTGCCAGCAGCTCCCGGAGGACAGACTCGAAAAAACTGTTTTTT. Protein product: CASSSRRTDSKKLFF. The J gene is TRBJ1-4, the V gene TRBV28; the D gene is possibly TRBD1 (6 bases). Germline V gene sequence: CDR1 MDHEN, CDR2 SYDVKM. The CDR3 is 15 amino acids. Trimming removed 6 bases from V and 9 bases from J, with 20 bases in between.

This chain uses TRBV6-5 with TRBJ2-5, with 8 bases aligning to TRBD1. The germline V gene has CDR1 MNHEY and CDR2 SVGAGI. The CDR3 totals 14 residues. J lost 2 bases, V lost 6 bases, and 5 bases had no gene match. The CDR3 nucleotides read TGTGCCAGCAGGTCACAGGGGGTTCAAGAGACCCAGTACTTC. Translating it yields CASRSQGVQETQYF.

This clone was detected once. V usage is TRBV29-1 and J usage is TRBJ2-3; D is perhaps TRBD1 (6 bases). CDR1 and CDR2 (germline): SQVTM, ANQGSEA. The CDR3 has 13 amino acids. Trimming removed 2 bases at V and 4 bases at J, with 10 bases between. This CDR3 is CSVELGGPDTQYF. In DNA, the CDR3 is TGCAGCGTTGAATTAGGGGGACCAGATACGCAGTATTTT.

The chain combines TRBV27 with TRBJ1-2, with TRBD1 as a possible D gene (5 bases). The CDR3 totals 13 residues. V was cut by 5 bases and J by 8 bases, with 15 bases left in between. CDR1 is MNHEY, CDR2 SMNVEV, per germline (reference sequence). The CDR3 region has the DNA TGTGCCAGCAGTCGCGGAGGGGCGCAAGGCTACACCTTC. This sequence encodes CASSRGGAQGYTF.

CDR3: CASSQTGGDTQYF. CDR3 DNA sequence: TGCGCCAGCAGCCAGACAGGGGGAGATACGCAGTATTTT. The chain links TRBV4-1 to TRBJ2-3, with 9 positions matching TRBD1. From germline, CDR1 is MGHRA and CDR2 YSYEKL. Unmatched junction bases numbered 0, after V lost 3 bases and J lost 5 bases. The CDR3 sequence is 13 residues long.

The J gene is TRBJ2-1, the V gene TRBV6-5; TRBD2 is a possible D gene (6 bases). Per germline, CDR1 MNHEY and CDR2 SVGAGI. Trimming removed 7 bases at V and 1 base at J, with 11 bases between. The CDR3 runs 14 residues. CDR3 residues: CASNLAGSYNEQFF. The CDR3 bases are TGTGCCAGCAACCTTGCGGGGTCCTACAATGAGCAGTTCTTC.

The chain couples TRBV11-3 to TRBJ2-7; tentatively, D is TRBD2 (6 bases). The V and J ends lost 0 bases and 7 bases respectively, with 16 bases between them. The CDR3 runs to 15 residues. CDR1 SGHNT and CDR2 YENEEA come from the germline V gene. The CDR3: CASSLEGRGRGEQYF. The CDR3 bases are TGTGCCAGCAGCTTAGAAGGGCGGGGCCGGGGAGAGCAGTACTTC.

The genes are TRBV5-1 and TRBJ2-7, with 12 bases identical to TRBD2. Trimming removed 5 bases from V and 4 bases from J; junction bases left unmatched: 4. CDR1 is SGHRS and CDR2 is YFSETQ in the germline V gene. The CDR3 consists of 14 residues. The CDR3 spells CASRLAGGRYEQYF. CDR3 nucleotides: TGCGCCAGCAGACTAGCGGGAGGAAGGTACGAGCAGTACTTC. The complete variable domain, with remaining parts taken from reference TRBV5-1 and TRBJ2-7, reads KAGVTQTPRYLIKTRGQQVTLSCSPISGHRSVSWYQQTPGQGLQFLFEYFSETQRNKGNFPGRFSGRQFSNSRSEMNVSTLELGDSALYLCASRLAGGRYEQYFGPGTRLTVT.

This chain connects TRBV6-5 to TRBJ2-5; weak D call: TRBD2 (7 bases). This CDR3 has 11 residues. The germline CDR1 and CDR2 sequences are MNHEY and SVGAGI. With 10 bases removed from V and 5 bases from J, the gap between germline ends came to 11 bases. CDR3 in DNA: TGTGCCATGGGGAGGGGGGAGACCCAGTACTTC. Its protein product is CAMGRGETQYF.

The chain has TRBV10-3 and TRBJ2-7; 7 bases match TRBD2. CDR3 length: 13 amino acids. Germline values: CDR1 ENHRY, CDR2 SYGVKD. V lost 4 bases to trimming and J lost 2 bases; unmatched junction nucleotides: 2. In DNA, the CDR3 is TGTGCCATCAGTGGCGCGGGAGCCTACGAGCAGTACTTC. This codes for CAISGAGAYEQYF.